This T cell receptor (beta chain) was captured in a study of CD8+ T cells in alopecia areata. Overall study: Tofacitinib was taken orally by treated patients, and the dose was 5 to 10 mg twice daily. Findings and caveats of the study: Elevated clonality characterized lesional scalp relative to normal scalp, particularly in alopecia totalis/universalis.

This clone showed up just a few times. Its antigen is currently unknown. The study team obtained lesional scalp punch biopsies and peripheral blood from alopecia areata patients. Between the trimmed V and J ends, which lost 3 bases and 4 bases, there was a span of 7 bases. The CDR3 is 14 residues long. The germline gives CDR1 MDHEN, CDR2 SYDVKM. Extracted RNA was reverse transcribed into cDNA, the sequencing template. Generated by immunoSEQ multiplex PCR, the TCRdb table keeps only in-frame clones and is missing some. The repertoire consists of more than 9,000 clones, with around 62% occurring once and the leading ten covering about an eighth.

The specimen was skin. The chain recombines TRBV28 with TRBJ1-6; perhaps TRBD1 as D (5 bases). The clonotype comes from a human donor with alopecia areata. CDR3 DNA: TGTGCCAGCAGTTTGAGACAGTATAATTCACCCCTCCACTTT. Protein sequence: CASSLRQYNSPLHF.